This is a list of T cell receptor beta chains from one sample in a study of cytomegalovirus exposure and HLA in healthy donors. The data were produced by immunoSEQ multiplex PCR, yet TCRdb's version contains in-frame clones alone and is incomplete. The data hold 110,000 to 150,000 clones, with about 94% observed a single time. The specimen was PBMCs. Every receptor here comes from a man between 18 and 29 years old in good health and CMV-seropositive. Both conserved end residues are trimmed from each CDR3.

j_call	v_call	cdr3_aa
TRBJ1-1	TRBV25-1	ASSAQAPNTEAF
TRBJ1-5	TRBV2	ASRTGLREGISNQPQH
TRBJ1-1	TRBV30	AWSVQKNTEAF
TRBJ2-5	TRBV5-6	ASRKGVRWETQY
TRBJ1-5	TRBV2	ASGSQGIDQPQH
TRBJ2-7	TRBV5-1	ASSLTRGGGYEQY
TRBJ2-5	TRBV4-1	ASSSTSGEKETQY
TRBJ1-1	TRBV2	ASSELGQTEAF
TRBJ2-5	TRBV30	AWRIGETQY
TRBJ2-1	TRBV18	ASSPPGTSGSYNEQF
TRBJ2-1	TRBV29-1	SVVQGVEQF
TRBJ2-6	TRBV7-9	ASSLGPGRDGANVLT
TRBJ1-1	TRBV30	AWRSFRGARAF
TRBJ1-5	TRBV29-1	SVDGDRGGHSNQPQH
TRBJ1-1	TRBV7-8	ASSLARTGEAF
TRBJ2-1	TRBV4-2	ASSQGAGRGLSYNEQF
TRBJ2-1	TRBV27	ASSWAGQGFNEQF
TRBJ2-7	TRBV14	ASSQPGSYEQY
TRBJ2-3	TRBV5-1	ASSFGRGRTDTQY
TRBJ2-3	TRBV15	ATSRAETGVADTQY
TRBJ1-1	TRBV19	ASRRGPRPDTEAF
TRBJ2-3	TRBV9	ASSVAQRATDTQY
TRBJ1-3	TRBV6-6	ASRSHRGPGNTIY
TRBJ1-1	TRBV28	ASSWRGEAF
TRBJ2-7	TRBV2	ASSPPGTSGRLKQY
TRBJ2-1	TRBV15	ASRPDSYNEQF
TRBJ2-5	TRBV4-1	ASSQKPGGLAGGPETQY
TRBJ2-1	TRBV10-3	AISESLASNEQF
TRBJ1-6	TRBV2	ASRDSLNSPLH
TRBJ2-7	TRBV30	AWSVGTDFRYEQY
TRBJ2-7	TRBV19	ASTPPFRPYEQY
TRBJ1-2	TRBV6-5	ASSYPGTGRGYT
TRBJ2-7	TRBV5-1	ASSLLLPSGGEQY
TRBJ2-1	TRBV9	ASSVGSLADSYNEQF
TRBJ1-2	TRBV6-5	ASSYSGDGIGGYT